These T cell receptor beta chains were read from a single sample in a study of OX40 agonist ivuxolimab in advanced cancers. The assay was immunoSEQ multiplex PCR, and TCRdb's table has in-frame clones only and misses some. The profile covers over 60,000 clones, with roughly 90% appearing a single time and around 0.4% taken by the ten largest. Sequenced here: CD4+ or CD8+ T cells sorted from blood, sampled in a trial of the OX40 agonist ivuxolimab. The receptor set was obtained from an adult with an advanced solid tumor such as melanoma, head and neck, liver or kidney cancer. CDR3s include the opening cysteine and the closing phenylalanine or tryptophan. A D gene is named only where the DNA matches it firmly. Expanded clones are given a class, and other clones once, few, many or no size at all.

j_call d_call v_call clone_size cdr3_nt cdr3_aa
TRBJ2-3 NA TRBV18 NA TGTGCCAGCTCACCACAGGGCCTAAAGGGAACGCAGTATTTT CASSPQGLKGTQYF
TRBJ1-2 TRBD1 TRBV7-9 NA TGTGCCAGCAGCTTAGGACAGGGATTACACTATGGCTACACCTTC CASSLGQGLHYGYTF
TRBJ1-2 TRBD1 TRBV6-5 NA TGTGCCAGCAGTTACTCTCGGACAGGGCATGGCTACACCTTC CASSYSRTGHGYTF
TRBJ2-5 NA TRBV11-3 NA TGTGCCAGCAGCTTAGGGGGGCAGCTTGAGACCCAGTACTTC CASSLGGQLETQYF
TRBJ2-7 TRBD2 TRBV27 NA TGTGCCAGCAGTTTCGGACTAGCGGGCCCCTACGAGCAGTACTTC CASSFGLAGPYEQYF
TRBJ2-7 NA TRBV6-1 NA TGTGCCAGCACCCAAGGAACGCAACTTTACGAGCAGTACTTC CASTQGTQLYEQYF
TRBJ2-7 NA TRBV6-5 few TGTGCCAGCAGACCCGGGACTGCCGCTCCATACGAGCAGTACTTC CASRPGTAAPYEQYF
TRBJ2-1 TRBD2 TRBV29-1 NA TGCAGCGTTGCCCATACTAGCGGCCCGTACAATGAGCAGTTCTTC CSVAHTSGPYNEQFF
TRBJ2-3 TRBD2 TRBV30 NA TGTGCCTGGAGCGGGGGACTAGCGGGGAATTCGCAGTATTTT CAWSGGLAGNSQYF
TRBJ2-7 NA TRBV11-2 NA TGTGCCAGCAGCCCGCCTTGGCCAAATTTCTACGAGCAGTACTTC CASSPPWPNFYEQYF
TRBJ2-5 NA TRBV6-5 NA TGTGCCAGCCGAAGAACGGCAATTCAAGAGACCCAGTACTTC CASRRTAIQETQYF
TRBJ2-7 TRBD2 TRBV27 NA TGTGCCAGCAGTTTAAATCGGGGCGGGGGAATCTACGAGCAGTACTTC CASSLNRGGGIYEQYF
TRBJ2-3 TRBD2 TRBV29-1 NA TGCAGCGCCCTCAGCGGGCTAGCGGGAGCCGATTCGCCGTATTTT CSALSGLAGADSPYF
TRBJ1-1 NA TRBV6-1 once TGTGCCAGCAGGGTGGGTCTGAACACTGAAGCTTTCTTT CASRVGLNTEAFF
TRBJ1-1 TRBD1 TRBV4-1 NA TGCGCCAGCAGCCAAGTTCAGGGGGGGACTGAAGCTTTCTTT CASSQVQGGTEAFF
TRBJ2-1 NA TRBV7-2 NA TGTGCCAGCGTCCCGGGACGGCCGTCCTACAATGAGCAGTTCTTC CASVPGRPSYNEQFF
TRBJ2-1 NA TRBV2 NA TGTGCCAGCAGTGCTACATTTCGCTCCTACAATGAGCAGTTCTTC CASSATFRSYNEQFF
TRBJ1-5 TRBD1 TRBV6-6 few TGTGCCAGCGGCAGACAGGGTAATCAGCCCCAGCATTTT CASGRQGNQPQHF
TRBJ1-1 NA TRBV7-9 NA TGTGCCAGCAACCCTCTCGGGGGCGCGAACACTGAAGCTTTCTTT CASNPLGGANTEAFF
TRBJ1-1 NA TRBV30 NA TGTGCCTGGAACGAGGGGCGGAACACTGAAGCTTTCTTT CAWNEGRNTEAFF
TRBJ1-1 NA TRBV19 NA TGTGCCAGTAGTATCCCCGGGATGAACACTGAAGCTTTCTTT CASSIPGMNTEAFF
TRBJ2-3 TRBD2 TRBV19 NA TGTGCCAGTAGTAGAACCGGGACTAGCGGGAGCACAGATACGCAGTATTTT CASSRTGTSGSTDTQYF
TRBJ2-7 TRBD1 TRBV18 once TGTGCCAGCTCACCACTCCCTACCAAAACCGGGACAGGGGACTACGAGCAGTACTTC CASSPLPTKTGTGDYEQYF
TRBJ2-2 TRBD1 TRBV28 NA TGTGCCAGCAGGGGGACAGGGAGCGCCGGGGAGCTGTTTTTT CASRGTGSAGELFF
TRBJ2-5 TRBD2 TRBV7-8 NA TGTGCCAGCAGCCCGGGACTAGCAGAGGAGACCCAGTACTTC CASSPGLAEETQYF
TRBJ1-1 TRBD1 TRBV18 NA TGTGCCAGCTCATCGGACAGGGACACTGAAGCTTTCTTT CASSSDRDTEAFF
TRBJ1-1 NA TRBV15 NA TGTGCCACCATGGTGGGACACGCGAACACTGAAGCTTTCTTT CATMVGHANTEAFF
TRBJ2-3 NA TRBV18 NA TGTGCCAGCTCACTAGTTGCGGTGGGAACAGATACGCAGTATTTT CASSLVAVGTDTQYF
TRBJ1-2 NA TRBV5-6 NA TGTGCCAGCAGCTTGGGACAGAACTATGGCTACACCTTC CASSLGQNYGYTF
TRBJ2-1 NA TRBV6-4 NA TGTGCCAGCAGCCTGGGGCTAGCCAGGGGTGAGCAGTTCTTC CASSLGLARGEQFF
TRBJ2-2 TRBD2 TRBV10-3 NA TGTGCCTCGGGACTAGCGGGAGGTCACACCGGGGAGCTGTTTTTT CASGLAGGHTGELFF
TRBJ1-1 NA TRBV27 NA TGTGCCAGCAGTGCCTCTCGGACAGCGAACACTGAAGCTTTCTTT CASSASRTANTEAFF
TRBJ1-1 TRBD1 TRBV7-8 NA TGTGCCAGCAGCTTAGGGACAGGGAGGGCGGCTTTCTTT CASSLGTGRAAFF
TRBJ1-2 NA TRBV19 NA TGTGCCAGTAGGGCCGAATCTAACTATGGCTACACCTTC CASRAESNYGYTF
TRBJ1-1 TRBD1 TRBV6-9 NA TGTGCCAGCAGTTATGGGACAGGAGGACCCACTGAAGCTTTCTTT CASSYGTGGPTEAFF
TRBJ1-1 NA TRBV27 NA TGTGCCAGCAGTTTACGGCGGGTGACGAACACTGAAGCTTTCTTT CASSLRRVTNTEAFF
TRBJ2-1 TRBD2 TRBV19 NA TGTGCCAGTAGTACCCCGGGAGGGGAGAAGAATGAGCAGTTCTTC CASSTPGGEKNEQFF
TRBJ2-7 TRBD2 TRBV11-2 NA TGTGCCAGCAGCTTGGCGGGAGCGGTCAACGAGCAGTACTTC CASSLAGAVNEQYF
TRBJ2-3 NA TRBV2 NA TGTGCCAGCCGAAAGGGGCTCACAGATACGCAGTATTTT CASRKGLTDTQYF
TRBJ1-1 NA TRBV21-1 NA TGTGCCAGCAGCAAAGAGAACCTTCAGGGGGCAAAACGTACTGAAGCTTTCTTT CASSKENLQGAKRTEAFF
TRBJ2-7 TRBD1 TRBV18 NA TGTGCCAGCTCACCACCGACAGGGCAAGGGCAGTACTTC CASSPPTGQGQYF
TRBJ2-3 NA TRBV6-5 NA TGTGCCAGCAGACTGGGCACAGATACGCAGTATTTT CASRLGTDTQYF
TRBJ2-7 NA TRBV27 few TGTGCCAGCAGTTTATCGGTGGGGCTCGAGCAGTACTTC CASSLSVGLEQYF
TRBJ1-1 NA TRBV20-1 NA TGCAGTGCTCTTACCAAAAGGGAAGCTTTCTTT CSALTKREAFF
TRBJ2-2 NA TRBV10-1 NA TGCGCCAGCAGTTCGGGGGCGACGAACACCGGGGAGCTGTTTTTT CASSSGATNTGELFF
TRBJ1-2 NA TRBV11-3 NA TGTGCCAGCAGCTTCGAGGCAAATGGCTACACCTTC CASSFEANGYTF